These 19 T cell receptor beta chains were all obtained from the same sample, sequenced in a study of T cell responses to AZD1222 COVID-19 vaccine. Using immunoSEQ multiplex PCR, the repertoire was profiled, and TCRdb retains in-frame clones only, with some absent. The sample has 100,000 to 150,000 clones; roughly 91% are singletons. Here the sequenced sample was peripheral blood, taken on day 0 of AZD1222 vaccination. These receptors were taken from an adult in good health.

The rearrangement links TRBV30 to TRBJ1-3; D call uncertain. Trimming pared 3 bases from V and 1 base from J, leaving 19 bases between. CDR1 is GTSNPN, CDR2 SVGIG, per germline (reference sequence). CDR3 size: 17 residues. The CDR3 reads CAWRETEIPLSGNTIYF. CDR3 nucleotides: TGTGCCTGGAGGGAAACTGAGATTCCCTTATCTGGAAACACCATATATTTT. The entire variable domain, with the rest obtained from reference TRBV30 and TRBJ1-3, is as follows: SQTIHQWPATLVQPVGSPLSLECTVEGTSNPNLYWYRQAAGRGLQLLFYSVGIGQISSEVPQNLSASRPQDRQFILSSKKLLLSDSGFYLCAWRETEIPLSGNTIYFGEGSWLTVV.

The rearrangement links TRBV6-5 to TRBJ2-3; no clear D. V dropped 3 bases and J dropped 4 bases, with 5 bases sitting between them. Germline CDR1 and CDR2: MNHEY and SVGAGI. This CDR3 contains 12 residues. DNA for the CDR3: TGTGCCAGCAGTTATGGTTCAGATACGCAGTATTTT. As protein: CASSYGSDTQYF.

V gene TRBV5-4 combines with J gene TRBJ2-2; D unresolved. Germline V gene data show CDR1 as SGHNT and CDR2 as YYREEE (reference sequence). The CDR3 is 14 amino acids. Trimming shortened V by 0 bases and J by 1 base, and 4 bases separated the two germline ends. Here the CDR3 reads CASSLAVNTGELFF. DNA for the CDR3: TGTGCCAGCAGCTTGGCCGTGAACACCGGGGAGCTGTTTTTT.

V is TRBV19 and J is TRBJ1-5; D is possibly TRBD1 (5 bases). From germline, CDR1 is LNHDA and CDR2 SQIVND (reference sequence). V was clipped by 3 bases and J by 2 bases, with 14 bases between them. CDR3 size: 16 residues. This CDR3 reads CASSIGSGLGNQPQHF. For the CDR3, the DNA is TGTGCCAGTAGTATTGGTTCGGGGCTGGGCAATCAGCCCCAGCATTTT.

J is TRBJ2-1 and V is TRBV3-1 (or the pseudogene TRBV3-2); 13 nucleotides agree with TRBD2. The CDR3 has 17 amino acids. Trimming removed 1 base from V and 4 bases from J; junction bases left unmatched: 4. Germline V gives CDR1 LGHDT, CDR2 YNNKEL (reference sequence). The CDR3 DNA is TGTGCCAGCAGCCAAGGGGCGGGACTAGCGGGGTACAATGAGCAGTTCTTC. Translating gives CASSQGAGLAGYNEQFF.

The chain couples TRBV5-1 to TRBJ2-5; 9 bases match TRBD2. CDR1 is SGHRS, CDR2 YFSETQ, per germline. The CDR3 contains 17 residues. Trimming removed 0 bases from V and 3 bases from J; junction bases left unmatched: 9. The CDR3 is CASSLGGSSGVEETQYF. The CDR3 DNA reads TGCGCCAGCAGCTTGGGCGGGTCTAGCGGGGTAGAAGAGACCCAGTACTTC.

The V gene is TRBV27, the J gene TRBJ2-5; tentative D call: TRBD2 (5 bases). CDR1 and CDR2 from the germline V gene are MNHEY and SMNVEV (reference sequence). Deletions cut 5 bases from V and 1 base from J, with 14 bases between. The CDR3 totals 15 residues. The CDR3 nucleotides are TGTGCCAGCAGTCGGACTCTGGGCTTCCAAGAGACCCAGTACTTC. It translates to CASSRTLGFQETQYF.

The rearrangement uses TRBV3-1 (or the pseudogene TRBV3-2) and TRBJ1-1; TRBD1 might be the D (5 bases). Germline values: CDR1 LGHDT, CDR2 YNNKEL (reference sequence). Trimming stripped 2 bases from V and 7 bases from J, with 11 bases between. The CDR3 contains 13 residues. The CDR3 DNA reads TGTGCCAGCAGCCAACTCCCGGGGGGTGAAGCTTTCTTT. Protein sequence: CASSQLPGGEAFF.

The CDR3 sequence: CASSSGQSTEAFF. The CDR3 DNA reads as TGTGCCAGCTCGTCGGGACAGTCGACTGAAGCTTTCTTT. The rearrangement links TRBV18 to TRBJ1-1, with 7 bases fitting TRBD1. Trimming removed 6 bases from V and 5 bases from J; junction bases left unmatched: 6. Germline V gene lookup returns CDR1 KGHSH and CDR2 LQKENI. The CDR3 totals 13 residues.

V and J are TRBV5-4 and TRBJ1-1; unclear D gene. The germline CDR1 and CDR2 sequences are SGHNT and YYREEE (reference sequence). V was shortened by 1 base and J by 1 base, with 5 bases between the two germline ends. The CDR3 consists of 13 residues. CDR3 amino acids: CASSLWQNTEAFF. The CDR3 DNA sequence: TGTGCCAGCAGCTTGTGGCAGAACACTGAAGCTTTCTTT. The whole variable domain, filled in from reference TRBV5-4 and TRBJ1-1, reads ETGVTQSPTHLIKTRGQQVTLRCSSQSGHNTVSWYQQALGQGPQFIFQYYREEENGRGNFPPRFSGLQFPNYSSELNVNALELDDSALYLCASSLWQNTEAFFGQGTRLTVV.

The V call is TRBV23-1, the J call TRBJ1-5; maybe TRBD1 (5 bases). TRBV23-1 is known as an ORF, though its function is uncertain. The V end lost 0 bases, the J end lost 2 bases, and 14 bases lay between the germline ends. The CDR3 runs to 17 residues. The chain's CDR3 is CASSQSRRRAGNQPQHF. The CDR3 DNA is TGCGCCAGCAGTCAATCCCGCCGCAGGGCAGGCAATCAGCCCCAGCATTTT.

This clone was recorded once. The rearrangement uses TRBV9 and TRBJ2-7; D is uncertain. The V gene's germline CDR1 is SGDLS and CDR2 YYNGEE. This CDR3 is 14 amino acids long. Trimming shortened V by 3 bases and J by 0 bases, and 10 bases separated the two germline ends. CDR3 region: CASSDRGISYEQYF. The CDR3 nucleotides are TGTGCCAGCAGCGACCGAGGAATCTCCTACGAGCAGTACTTC. Filled out from reference TRBV9 and TRBJ2-7, the complete variable domain reads DSGVTQTPKHLITATGQRVTLRCSPRSGDLSVYWYQQSLDQGLQFLIQYYNGEERAKGNILERFSAQQFPDLHSELNLSSLELGDSALYFCASSDRGISYEQYFGPGTRLTVT.

This clone has only one observation. V usage is TRBV7-8 and J usage is TRBJ2-2, with D possibly matching TRBD1 (6 bases). Germline values: CDR1 SGHVS, CDR2 FQNEAQ. There are 20 residues in the CDR3. Trimming took off 1 base at V and 1 base at J, with 22 bases between the two ends. The CDR3 DNA follows: TGTGCCAGCAGCTTAGTAATTTCGGTGTCAGGGGTTTGGAACACCGGGGAGCTGTTTTTT. This gives the protein CASSLVISVSGVWNTGELFF.

V is TRBV4-1 and J is TRBJ2-7, with TRBD1 identical over 9 bases. This CDR3 has 14 residues. Germline V lookup: CDR1 MGHRA, CDR2 YSYEKL. V shed 4 bases and J 2 bases; nucleotides not matched to a gene: 3. The CDR3 DNA is TGCGCCAGCAGCCTGGGACAGGGTGCCTACGAGCAGTACTTC. This encodes CASSLGQGAYEQYF.

The rearrangement links TRBV10-3 to TRBJ2-7; D possibly uses TRBD1 or TRBD2 (5 bases each). V was clipped by 10 bases and J by 3 bases, with 19 bases between them. Looked up from germline, CDR1 is ENHRY and CDR2 is SYGVKD. The CDR3 is 14 amino acids. DNA of the CDR3: TGTGCCACCACCGGGACCCCGAGGGACTACGAGCAGTACTTC. This translates into CATTGTPRDYEQYF.

This clone was seen a handful of times. The rearrangement uses TRBV6-2 or TRBV6-3 and TRBJ2-1; 8 bases align to TRBD2. The CDR3 loop spans 15 amino acids. The germline V gene encodes CDR1 MNHEY and CDR2 SVGEGT. The junction had 10 bases not matched to a gene; V was cut back by 5 bases and J by 7 bases. The CDR3 nucleotides read TGTGCCAGCAGTCAACGGGGGGGGCTGGTTAATGAGCAGTTCTTC. Amino acids: CASSQRGGLVNEQFF.

The V call is TRBV9, the J call TRBJ2-6; D is unclear. This CDR3 comprises 14 residues. Trimming left V 1 base short and J 0 bases short, with 2 bases between. The germline CDR1 and CDR2 sequences are SGDLS and YYNGEE. CDR3 in amino acids: CASSVFSGANVLTF. The CDR3 DNA reads TGTGCCAGCAGCGTATTCTCTGGGGCCAACGTCCTGACTTTC.

The chain carries TRBV10-3 and TRBJ1-2, with 8 bases fitting TRBD1. With 6 bases clipped from V and 6 bases from J, the junction kept 3 bases outside the gene matches. The CDR3 runs 12 residues. The germline V gene has CDR1 ENHRY and CDR2 SYGVKD. The CDR3 region has the DNA TGTGCCATCAGCGGACAGGGAGATGGCTACACCTTC. This translates into CAISGQGDGYTF.

The rearrangement links TRBV4-1 to TRBJ1-1, with D tentatively TRBD1 (5 bases). This CDR3 has 15 residues. Trimming shortened V by 4 bases and J by 1 base, and 13 bases separated the two germline ends. Germline V gene lookup returns CDR1 MGHRA and CDR2 YSYEKL. DNA of the CDR3: TGCGCCAGCAGCCCCACCTGGGGCCCGAACACTGAAGCTTTCTTT. This sequence encodes CASSPTWGPNTEAFF.